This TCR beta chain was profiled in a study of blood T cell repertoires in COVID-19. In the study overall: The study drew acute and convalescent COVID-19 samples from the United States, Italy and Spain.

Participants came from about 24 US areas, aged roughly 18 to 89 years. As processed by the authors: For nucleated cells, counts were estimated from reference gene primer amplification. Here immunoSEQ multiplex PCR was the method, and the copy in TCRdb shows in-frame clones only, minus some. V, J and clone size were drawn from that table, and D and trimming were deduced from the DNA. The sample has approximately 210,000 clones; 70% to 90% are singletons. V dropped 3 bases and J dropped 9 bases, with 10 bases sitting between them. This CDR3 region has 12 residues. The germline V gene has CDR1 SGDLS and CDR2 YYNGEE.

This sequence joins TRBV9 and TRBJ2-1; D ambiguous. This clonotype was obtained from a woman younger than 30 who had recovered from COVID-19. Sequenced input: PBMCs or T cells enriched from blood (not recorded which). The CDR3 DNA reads TGTGCCAGCAGCGGCCTAGATCGTGAGCAGTTCTTC. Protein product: CASSGLDREQFF.